What follows are 8 T cell receptor beta chains derived from one specimen sequenced in a study of cytomegalovirus exposure and HLA in healthy donors. Primers included in the PCR were 60 Vbeta and 13 Jbeta primers. This table comes from immunoSEQ multiplex PCR, and its TCRdb copy is limited to in-frame clones, with some not included. This sample has around 170,000 clones, with roughly 80% found just once. Specimen: PBMCs. These receptor sequences come from a man in his fifties in good health and CMV-seronegative.

In DNA form, the CDR3 reads TGTGCTAGTGGTTTGGGACAGGCAACTAACATTCAGTACTTC. Protein product: CASGLGQATNIQYF. J is TRBJ2-4 and V is TRBV12-5, with D perhaps matching TRBD1 (6 bases). The CDR3 has 14 residues. The germline gives CDR1 LGHNT, CDR2 FRNRAP. Trimming left V 1 base short and J 7 bases short, with 11 bases between.

This clone was found once. V and J are TRBV10-3 and TRBJ1-1; D unresolved. The CDR3 is made up of 15 amino acids. V lost 0 bases, J lost 2 bases, and 10 bases lay in between. Germline CDR1 is ENHRY and CDR2 is SYGVKD. The CDR3 here is CAISESERSNTEAFF. The CDR3 DNA is TGTGCCATCAGTGAGTCGGAGAGGTCAAACACTGAAGCTTTCTTT.

The rearrangement links TRBV18 to TRBJ1-6, with 8 bases fitting TRBD1. The CDR3 consists of 16 residues. In germline, CDR1 is KGHSH, CDR2 LQKENI. Trimming removed 2 bases from V and 7 bases from J; junction bases left unmatched: 7. The CDR3 DNA follows: TGTGCCAGCTCACCAGAACAGGGGGTGACAAATTCACCCCTCCACTTT. It codes for CASSPEQGVTNSPLHF.

The chain carries TRBV18 and TRBJ1-5; possibly TRBD1 for D (5 bases). The CDR3 extends over 20 amino acids. Germline V CDR1 and CDR2: KGHSH, LQKENI. V was cut by 3 bases and J by 1 base, with 25 bases left in between. CDR3 loop: CASSPADLRGLVWSNQPQHF. In DNA form, the CDR3 reads TGTGCCAGCTCACCGGCGGACTTACGGGGGTTGGTGTGGAGCAATCAGCCCCAGCATTTT. Looking up the rest from reference TRBV18 and TRBJ1-5 gives the full variable domain: NAGVMQNPRHLVRRRGQEARLRCSPMKGHSHVYWYRQLPEEGLKFMVYLQKENIIDESGMPKERFSAEFPKEGPSILRIQQVVRGDSAAYFCASSPADLRGLVWSNQPQHFGDGTRLSIL.

This clone was detected once. The chain joins TRBV7-8 to TRBJ2-5; TRBD1 aligns across 9 bases. Germline lookup yields CDR1 SGHVS and CDR2 FQNEAQ. CDR3 length: 15 residues. V lost 2 bases and J lost 4; bases outside the gene matches: 5. The CDR3: CASSLLQGAGETQYF. CDR3 DNA: TGTGCCAGCAGCTTACTACAGGGGGCTGGAGAGACCCAGTACTTC.

The gene calls are TRBV7-9 and TRBJ1-1; 9 bases are a match to TRBD1. The germline V gene has CDR1 SEHNR and CDR2 FQNEAQ (reference sequence). Germline trimming cut 7 bases from V and 3 bases from J; bases unmatched to any gene: 3. The CDR3 is made up of 13 amino acids. CDR3 coding DNA: TGTGCCAGCACCAGGGACAGGGACACTGAAGCTTTCTTT. It encodes CASTRDRDTEAFF.

The chain carries TRBV7-2 and TRBJ2-1; 9 bases align to TRBD2. Germline-derived CDR1 and CDR2 are SGHTA and FQGNSA. J lost 14 bases, V lost 2 bases, and 4 bases had no gene match. The length of the CDR3 is 12 residues. The CDR3 region is CASSLLAGREFF. As DNA, the CDR3 is TGTGCCAGCAGCTTACTAGCGGGGAGGGAGTTCTTC.

The J gene is TRBJ1-1, the V gene TRBV9; D not resolved. The CDR3 loop spans 13 amino acids. Trimming cost V 3 bases and J 4 bases, with 10 bases left between them. The germline gives CDR1 SGDLS, CDR2 YYNGEE. The CDR3 DNA reads as TGTGCCAGCAGCGCCGGTCGGGGCACTGAAGCTTTCTTT. It yields the protein CASSAGRGTEAFF.